These 9 T cell receptor beta chains were all obtained from the same sample, sequenced in a study of PD-1 blockade in classical Hodgkin lymphoma. Here immunoSEQ multiplex PCR was the method, and the copy in TCRdb shows in-frame clones only, minus some. The repertoire includes 25,000 or so clones, around 85% of them detected once, and about 2.4% sits in the top ten. The time point denotes: cycle 4 day 1 (C4D1), after around six weeks of nivolumab. No patient escaped relapse after autologous stem cell transplantation, and brentuximab vedotin exposure varied. CD4+ T cells were purified from thawed PBMCs by magnetic negative selection. The source was CD4+ T cells from blood, collected before the fourth cycle of nivolumab. These receptors were taken from a human donor with classical Hodgkin lymphoma.

The chain links TRBV30 to TRBJ1-3, with a possible D match to TRBD1 (6 bases). The CDR3 consists of 13 residues. Germline CDR1 is GTSNPN and CDR2 is SVGIG (reference sequence). V was trimmed by 8 bases and J by 0 bases, leaving 11 bases between them. CDR3 sequence (DNA): TGTGCCGGTCAGGGGCCCTCTGGAAACACCATATATTTT. Its protein product is CAGQGPSGNTIYF.

The chain couples TRBV29-1 to TRBJ2-7, with 7 bases fitting TRBD1. V lost 6 bases and J lost 5; bases outside the gene matches: 4. Germline V gives CDR1 SQVTM, CDR2 ANQGSEA. CDR3 size: 11 residues. The CDR3 sequence is CSVNRGHEQYF. DNA of the CDR3: TGCAGCGTCAACAGGGGCCACGAGCAGTACTTC.

V usage is TRBV6-5 and J usage is TRBJ2-7; 9 bases map to TRBD1. The germline V gene has CDR1 MNHEY and CDR2 SVGAGI. Germline trimming cut 10 bases from V and 7 bases from J; bases unmatched to any gene: 14. This CDR3 is built from 14 residues. Here the CDR3 DNA reads TGTGCCATCAGGGATCCGGGACAGGGTGAGGAGCAGTACTTC. Amino acid sequence: CAIRDPGQGEEQYF.

The rearrangement uses TRBV5-4 and TRBJ2-3, with TRBD2 matching 7 bases. CDR1 and CDR2 (germline): SGHNT, YYREEE (reference sequence). The CDR3 has 15 amino acids. V shed 0 bases, J shed 3 bases, and the junction held 4 bases outside the gene matches. This chain's CDR3 is CASSLAGGRTDTQYF. CDR3 sequence (DNA): TGTGCCAGCAGCTTGGCTGGCGGGAGAACAGATACGCAGTATTTT.

V and J are TRBV2 and TRBJ2-3; 7 bases line up with TRBD1. CDR3 length equals 14 residues. V was clipped by 3 bases and J by 5 bases; unmatched bases: 5. Germline CDR1 is SNHLY and CDR2 is FYNNEI. This chain's CDR3 is CASSDDRAIDTQYF. In DNA, the CDR3 is TGTGCCAGCAGTGACGACAGGGCAATAGATACGCAGTATTTT.

As to this clone: This specimen includes other DNA sequences encoding the same CDR3. This chain links TRBV28 with TRBJ1-4; unclear D gene. The CDR3 runs to 11 residues. V was cut by 2 bases and J by 5 bases, with 0 bases left in between. In germline, CDR1 is MDHEN, CDR2 SYDVKM. The DNA of the CDR3 is TGTGCCAGCAGTTTAAATGAAAAACTGTTTTTT. Protein sequence: CASSLNEKLFF.

The V and J genes are TRBV5-6 and TRBJ2-3; D remains ambiguous. The V end lost 4 bases, the J end lost 13 bases, and 16 bases lay between the germline ends. Germline V CDR1 and CDR2: SGHDT, YYEEEE. The CDR3 runs 12 residues. The CDR3 bases are TGTGCCAGCAGCCCTTCCTCCAAGGTTGAGTATTTT. Translation: CASSPSSKVEYF.

For the CDR3, the DNA is TGTGCCAGCACCCTACAGGGGATGAACACTGAAGCTTTCTTT. This encodes CASTLQGMNTEAFF. V usage is TRBV2 and J usage is TRBJ1-1; 7 bases fit TRBD1. This CDR3 has 14 residues. Looked up from germline, CDR1 is SNHLY and CDR2 is FYNNEI. The V gene end was trimmed by 7 bases and the J gene end by 0 bases; junction bases not matched to a gene: 5.

The chain is built from TRBV2 and TRBJ2-7; the D gene is possibly TRBD2 (5 bases). Trimming took 8 bases from V and 5 from J, leaving 19 bases between them. Germline V gene data show CDR1 as SNHLY and CDR2 as FYNNEI. The CDR3 totals 14 residues. Here the CDR3 DNA reads TGTGCCAGCTGGATCGGCTCCTCGGGGAACGAGCAGTACTTC. It translates to CASWIGSSGNEQYF.